The following is a T cell receptor beta chain sequence with its context. No antigen is known for it. TCRdb keeps only in-frame clones here, not all; method: immunoSEQ multiplex PCR. Seen here are approximately 12,000 clones, about 72% observed once, and the top ten hold approximately 14%. CDR1 and CDR2 (germline): SGHNT, YENEEA. The V end was cut by 1 base, the J end by 4 bases, with 8 bases between. This CDR3 has 14 amino acids. This sample is part of a study of CD4 T cells in relation to SARS-CoV-2 and coronaviruses. Study summary: TCR beta CDR3s were sequenced after approximately nine-day antigen culture of PBMCs.

Study-wide points: In approximately 71% of donors, memory CD4+ clonotypes crossrecognized SARS-CoV-2 and at least one common cold coronavirus spike.

The unexposed donors gave CD4+ T cells in about 2010-2018, prior to COVID-19. The cells were cultured for about 10 days before CD4+ T cells were isolated. As cell numbers allowed, unexposed-donor CD4+ T cells faced SARS-CoV-2 S/N and four cold-coronavirus spikes. The source of this sequence is a human donor in good health. Material for sequencing was CD4+ T cells from PBMCs, cultured in vitro. The rearrangement uses TRBV11-3 and TRBJ2-1; no definite D call. CDR3 sequence reads: CASSLGTLYNEQFF. In DNA, the CDR3 is TGTGCCAGCAGCTTAGGGACCTTATACAATGAGCAGTTCTTC.